A single sample gave rise to the 20 T cell receptor beta chains below, sequenced in a study of CD8 T cells in Susac syndrome. Reverse transcription of roughly 0.5 to 1 ug RNA was carried out with random hexamers. In TCRdb, the immunoSEQ multiplex PCR reads were re-called with MiXCR into one record per CDR3 protein. The sample has around 140,000 distinct CDR3 sequences; over 80% are singletons. Sequencing was done on a sample of CD8+ T cells from PBMCs. The receptor source for this set is a human donor with multiple sclerosis.

The chain has TRBV28 and TRBJ2-2, with D perhaps TRBD2 (5 bases). V lost 6 bases and J lost 5, with 10 bases in between. CDR1 MDHEN and CDR2 SYDVKM come from the germline V gene. This CDR3 is 13 amino acids long. The chain's CDR3 is CASRSPGTGELFF. The CDR3 nucleotides read TGTGCCAGCAGATCCCCGGGAACCGGGGAGCTGTTTTTT. The full variable domain, in which reference TRBV28 and TRBJ2-2 provide the parts outside the CDR3, is DVKVTQSSRYLVKRTGEKVFLECVQDMDHENMFWYRQDPGLGLRLIYFSYDVKMKEKGDIPEGYSVSREKKERFSLILESASTNQTSMYLCASRSPGTGELFFGEGSRLTVL.

The chain couples TRBV19 to TRBJ2-1; 10 positions agree with TRBD2. The CDR3 consists of 12 residues. The J segment lost 9 bases and the V segment lost 5 bases, leaving 1 base of the junction unmatched. Germline V gene lookup returns CDR1 LNHDA and CDR2 SQIVND (reference sequence). The chain's CDR3 is CASSEREGEQFF. The CDR3 DNA follows: TGTGCCAGTAGTGAGCGGGAGGGTGAGCAGTTCTTC.

The chain recombines TRBV20-1 with TRBJ2-3; possibly TRBD2 for D (5 bases). The V gene's germline CDR1 is DFQATT and CDR2 SNEGSKA (reference sequence). CDR3 length equals 17 residues. V was cut by 2 bases and J by 0 bases, with 18 bases left in between. In nucleotides, the CDR3 is TGCAGTGCTAGACCCCAGGAATTGACGGGGAGCACAGATACGCAGTATTTT. Residues: CSARPQELTGSTDTQYF.

The V and J genes are TRBV6-1 and TRBJ2-2, with D hard to call. The germline V gene has CDR1 MNHNS and CDR2 SASEGT. V lost 7 bases and J 3 bases, leaving 18 bases between the germline ends. This CDR3 is built from 16 residues. The CDR3 spells CASTQRAAAYTGELFF. For the CDR3, the DNA is TGTGCCAGCACCCAAAGGGCGGCAGCATACACCGGGGAGCTGTTTTTT.

The chain recombines TRBV30 with TRBJ1-1, with 7 bases identical to TRBD1. With 5 bases clipped from V and 2 bases from J, the junction kept 8 bases outside the gene matches. Germline assignment: CDR1 GTSNPN and CDR2 SVGIG (reference sequence). This CDR3 region has 14 residues. Here the CDR3 reads CAWGWGQRNTEAFF. CDR3 sequence (DNA): TGTGCCTGGGGGTGGGGACAGCGAAACACTGAAGCTTTCTTT.

The CDR3 region is CASSLDLGGDYNEQFF. The CDR3 bases are TGTGCCAGCAGCTTAGATCTGGGGGGGGACTACAATGAGCAGTTCTTC. This chain links TRBV11-2 with TRBJ2-1; 7 bases are a match to TRBD2. Germline V gene sequence: CDR1 SGHAT, CDR2 FQNNGV. This CDR3 region has 16 residues. J lost 3 bases, V lost 0 bases, and 5 bases had no gene match. The variable domain in full, with the rest retrieved from reference TRBV11-2 and TRBJ2-1, is EAGVAQSPRYKIIEKRQSVAFWCNPISGHATLYWYQQILGQGPKLLIQFQNNGVVDDSQLPKDRFSAERLKGVDSTLKIQPAKLEDSAVYLCASSLDLGGDYNEQFFGPGTRLTVL.

The chain joins TRBV25-1 to TRBJ2-1, with TRBD2 matching 10 bases. The V segment lost 5 bases and the J segment 1 base; nucleotides outside the gene matches: 5. The CDR3 spans 16 residues. The germline CDR1 and CDR2 sequences are MGHDK and SYGVNS. The CDR3 loop is CASSPRTSGSYNEQFF. The CDR3 DNA follows: TGTGCCAGCAGTCCTCGGACTAGCGGTTCCTACAATGAGCAGTTCTTC.

The rearrangement joins TRBV5-8 to TRBJ1-2, with D perhaps matching TRBD1 (6 bases). The CDR3 covers 15 residues. V lost 4 bases to trimming and J lost 3 bases, with 16 bases between them. Germline loops: CDR1 SGHTS, CDR2 YDEGEE. DNA for the CDR3: TGTGCCAGCAGCCCTGGGGGGGGCTCCTACTATGGCTACACCTTC. The encoded protein is CASSPGGGSYYGYTF.

The genes are TRBV5-5 and TRBJ1-2; TRBD1 is a possible D gene (5 bases). Germline CDR1 and CDR2: SGHKS and YYEKEE (reference sequence). This CDR3 contains 13 residues. The ends were cut back, 3 bases at V and 5 bases at J, with 11 bases in the middle. The CDR3 loop is CASSSLGGYGYTF. CDR3 coding DNA: TGTGCCAGCAGCTCCCTGGGGGGTTATGGCTACACCTTC.

The chain recombines TRBV7-2 with TRBJ2-1; D uncertain. Between the trimmed V and J ends, which lost 1 base and 6 bases, there was a span of 7 bases. This CDR3 contains 13 residues. The germline gives CDR1 SGHTA, CDR2 FQGNSA. CDR3 DNA: TGTGCCAGCAGCTTAGGACCGCTCAATGAGCAGTTCTTC. It is translated as CASSLGPLNEQFF.

The rearrangement uses TRBV19 and TRBJ1-5; D possibly corresponds to TRBD1 (5 bases). This CDR3 spans 14 amino acids. The V end lost 7 bases, the J end lost 0 bases, and 10 bases lay between the germline ends. Germline V gives CDR1 LNHDA, CDR2 SQIVND (reference sequence). The CDR3 DNA is TGTGCCAGTAATTGGGGGAATAGCAATCAGCCCCAGCATTTT. It specifies CASNWGNSNQPQHF.

The chain has TRBV7-9 and TRBJ1-2, with D tentatively TRBD1 (6 bases). There are 15 residues in the CDR3. Per germline, CDR1 SEHNR and CDR2 FQNEAQ (reference sequence). The ends were cut back, 1 base at V and 4 bases at J, with 13 bases in the middle. The CDR3 region has the DNA TGTGCCAGCAGCTTAGGGACAGCTCCTATCTATGGCTACACCTTC. Translated, it gives CASSLGTAPIYGYTF.

This chain uses TRBV3-1 with TRBJ2-7; 10 bases agree with TRBD1. Germline V gene data show CDR1 as LGHDT and CDR2 as YNNKEL (reference sequence). With 4 bases clipped from V and 0 bases from J, the junction kept 9 bases outside the gene matches. The CDR3 length is 17 residues. The chain's CDR3 is CASSPHPGTGASYEQYF. CDR3 coding DNA: TGTGCCAGCAGCCCTCACCCCGGGACAGGGGCCTCCTACGAGCAGTACTTC.

This clonotype has only a few counts. The rearrangement joins TRBV6-2 or TRBV6-3 to TRBJ2-1; weak D call: TRBD1 (5 bases). Germline CDR1 reads MNHEY; CDR2 reads SVGEGT. V was cut by 8 bases and J by 8 bases, with 10 bases left in between. There are 11 residues in the CDR3. The CDR3 nucleotides read TGTGCCAGCGGGGCCATGGATGAGCAGTTCTTC. Translation: CASGAMDEQFF.

V and J are TRBV29-1 and TRBJ1-3, with 7 bases matching TRBD1. Germline loops: CDR1 SQVTM, CDR2 ANQGSEA. J was trimmed by 4 bases and V by 6 bases; bases with no gene match: 9. This CDR3 spans 14 amino acids. The CDR3 DNA reads TGCAGCGTCGTTCCGACAGGGCGCGGAAACACCATATATTTT. As protein: CSVVPTGRGNTIYF.

The chain is built from TRBV18 and TRBJ1-2, with D perhaps TRBD1 (5 bases). V was cut by 1 base and J by 0 bases, with 12 bases left in between. Germline assignment: CDR1 KGHSH and CDR2 LQKENI. The CDR3 is 16 residues long. The CDR3 sequence: CASSPLRGDANYGYTF. CDR3 DNA: TGTGCCAGCTCACCACTGCGAGGGGACGCTAACTATGGCTACACCTTC.

The chain is built from TRBV28 and TRBJ2-7; the D gene is possibly TRBD2 (5 bases). V was cut by 3 bases and J by 4 bases, with 10 bases left in between. CDR3 length: 13 residues. Germline-derived CDR1 and CDR2 are MDHEN and SYDVKM. The CDR3 sequence is CASSFEGSYEQYF. The CDR3 DNA reads TGTGCCAGCAGTTTTGAGGGTTCTTACGAGCAGTACTTC.

This chain uses TRBV7-9 with TRBJ1-6; unclear D gene. The CDR3 contains 15 residues. Trimming stripped 1 base from V and 4 bases from J, with 8 bases between. The germline CDR1 and CDR2 sequences are SEHNR and FQNEAQ (reference sequence). CDR3 nucleotides: TGTGCCAGCAGCTTAGTAGTGTCTTATAATTCACCCCTCCACTTT. Translated, it gives CASSLVVSYNSPLHF.

V is TRBV4-1 and J is TRBJ2-2; D not certain. The CDR3 extends over 14 amino acids. V lost 1 base to trimming and J lost 1 base, with 4 bases between them. The germline V gene has CDR1 MGHRA and CDR2 YSYEKL. The DNA for the CDR3 is TGCGCCAGCAGCCAAGGGAGGAACACCGGGGAGCTGTTTTTT. Its protein is CASSQGRNTGELFF.

This chain joins TRBV27 and TRBJ2-4; tentatively, D is TRBD2 (6 bases). Trimming removed 4 bases from V and 6 bases from J, with 13 bases in between. This CDR3 is 14 amino acids long. CDR1 is MNHEY and CDR2 is SMNVEV in the germline V gene (reference sequence). The CDR3 nucleotides read TGTGCCAGCAGTTCCGGGGGTAGGAGAAACATTCAGTACTTC. Translation: CASSSGGRRNIQYF.